These 32 T cell receptor beta chains were sequenced from one sample in a study of a mutant IDH1 vaccine in newly diagnosed glioma. What these receptors recognize is not known. The sample's time point: week 5, during vaccination. All doses held 300 ug of mutant IDH1 20-mer peptide, with topical imiquimod. The protocol was immunoSEQ multiplex PCR, while the TCRdb copy is restricted to in-frame clones and leaves out a portion. This sample carries about 33,000 clones, about 80% of them seen once, and the ten largest clones take approximately 24%. Sequencing used PBMCs, obtained from a glioma patient whose treatment included an IDH1 peptide vaccine. These receptors all stem from a man aged 25-45 years with glioma.

The rearrangement uses TRBV15 and TRBJ1-6, with D hard to call. This CDR3 comprises 15 residues. Germline V CDR1 and CDR2: LNHNV, YYDKDF (reference sequence). V lost 4 bases and J 7 bases, leaving 14 bases between the germline ends. The CDR3, as DNA: TGTGCCACCAGCATCGGACGGATTGCAAATTCACCCCTCCACTTT. Its translation is CATSIGRIANSPLHF. The full variable domain, with the rest looked up from reference TRBV15 and TRBJ1-6, is DAMVIQNPRYQVTQFGKPVTLSCSQTLNHNVMYWYQQKSSQAPKLLFHYYDKDFNNEADTPDNFQSRRPNTSFCFLDIRSPGLGDTAMYLCATSIGRIANSPLHFGNGTRLTVT.

This clone counts as medium-sized. In nucleotides, the CDR3 is TGTGCCAGCAGCGTAGGAGGACTAGCGGGTCCGAGCTCCTACAATGAGCAGTTCTTC. It codes for CASSVGGLAGPSSYNEQFF. The chain is built from TRBV9 and TRBJ2-1, with 11 bases that match TRBD2. With V trimmed by 0 bases and J by 0 bases, 8 bases remained unmatched. Germline V gives CDR1 SGDLS, CDR2 YYNGEE. This CDR3 comprises 19 residues.

J is TRBJ2-5 and V is TRBV15, with TRBD1 identical over 7 bases. The trim removed 4 bases at V and 5 bases at J, leaving 7 bases unmatched. The CDR3 is made up of 14 amino acids. Germline V lookup: CDR1 LNHNV, CDR2 YYDKDF (reference sequence). As DNA, the CDR3 is TGTGCCACCAGCAAGGACAGGCGAGGGGAGACCCAGTACTTC. This encodes CATSKDRRGETQYF.

This sequence joins TRBV18 and TRBJ1-5, with a tentative D call TRBD1 (5 bases). The V end was cut by 3 bases, the J end by 11 bases, with 26 bases between. Germline CDR1 is KGHSH and CDR2 is LQKENI. There are 17 residues in the CDR3. The CDR3 DNA reads TGTGCCAGCTCACCGGAGACCCAGGTGATGGGGGGTGAGTCCCAGCATTTT. Amino acids: CASSPETQVMGGESQHF.

This chain connects TRBV19 to TRBJ1-6; D remains ambiguous. Per the germline V gene, CDR1 is LNHDA and CDR2 is SQIVND (reference sequence). V lost 6 bases and J lost 5, with 8 bases in between. The CDR3 totals 13 residues. The CDR3 DNA follows: TGTGCCAGTAGGGACGTTGATAATTCACCCCTCCACTTT. This sequence encodes CASRDVDNSPLHF. Combining the CDR3 with reference TRBV19 and TRBJ1-6 gives the whole variable domain DGGITQSPKYLFRKEGQNVTLSCEQNLNHDAMYWYRQDPGQGLRLIYYSQIVNDFQKGDIAEGYSVSREKKESFPLTVTSAQKNPTAFYLCASRDVDNSPLHFGNGTRLTVT.

CDR3 sequence reads: CSAKFSYEQYF. The CDR3 DNA follows: TGCAGTGCTAAGTTTTCCTACGAGCAGTACTTC. The V call is TRBV20-1, the J call TRBJ2-7; D is uncertain. The CDR3 is made up of 11 amino acids. Per the germline V gene, CDR1 is DFQATT and CDR2 is SNEGSKA (reference sequence). V was cut by 4 bases and J by 1 base, with 5 bases left in between.

This clone was observed once. J is TRBJ2-6 and V is TRBV7-6; D gene unclear. The CDR3 contains 16 residues. Germline V CDR1 and CDR2: SGHVS, FNYEAQ. V shed 4 bases and J shed 0 bases, with 10 bases lying between them. The CDR3 DNA sequence: TGTGCCAGCAGCTCTCCAGCCATCTCTGGGGCCAACGTCCTGACTTTC. It encodes CASSSPAISGANVLTF.

The rearrangement links TRBV7-8 to TRBJ2-2; unclear D gene. The CDR3 is made up of 14 amino acids. Germline V gene sequence: CDR1 SGHVS, CDR2 FQNEAQ. Trimming cost V 5 bases and J 1 base, with 8 bases left between them. The CDR3 DNA reads as TGTGCCAGCAGCCTGCAGGAGAACACCGGGGAGCTGTTTTTT. This translates into CASSLQENTGELFF. The variable domain in full, with the rest retrieved from reference TRBV7-8 and TRBJ2-2, is GAGVSQSPRYKVAKRGQDVALRCDPISGHVSLFWYQQALGQGPEFLTYFQNEAQLDKSGLPSDRFFAERPEGSVSTLKIQRTQQEDSAVYLCASSLQENTGELFFGEGSRLTVL.

This clone was observed a few times. This chain joins TRBV18 and TRBJ1-5; D remains ambiguous. Germline loops: CDR1 KGHSH, CDR2 LQKENI. CDR3 size: 15 residues. V lost 2 bases to trimming and J lost 7 bases, with 15 bases between them. The CDR3 coding sequence is TGTGCCAGCTCACCATGGAACAGCCCCGGGCAGCCCCAGCATTTT. Translating gives CASSPWNSPGQPQHF.

This rearrangement joins TRBV5-3 to TRBJ2-5, with a possible D match to TRBD2 (6 bases). TRBV5-3 is given ORF status, its function remaining uncertain. The CDR3 runs to 12 residues. The V gene lost 5 bases and the J gene lost 5 bases, with 10 bases spanning the gap. In DNA form, the CDR3 reads TGTGCCAGAAGGGCGGGGAAGGAGACCCAGTACTTC. This sequence encodes CARRAGKETQYF.

The chain is built from TRBV7-8 and TRBJ2-1; tentatively, D is TRBD2 (6 bases). V lost 5 bases and J 8 bases, leaving 7 bases between the germline ends. The CDR3 consists of 11 residues. Germline V gene lookup returns CDR1 SGHVS and CDR2 FQNEAQ. The CDR3 is CASSPGDEQFF. For the CDR3, the DNA is TGTGCCAGCAGCCCGGGGGATGAGCAGTTCTTC.

V is TRBV9 and J is TRBJ1-6, with 10 bases fitting TRBD1. The V gene end was trimmed by 4 bases and the J gene end by 10 bases; junction bases not matched to a gene: 17. The CDR3 length is 18 residues. Looked up from germline, CDR1 is SGDLS and CDR2 is YYNGEE. The CDR3 DNA reads as TGTGCCAGCAGCCCTCGTAGGACTGGGACAGGGGTGGCGTCACCCCTCCACTTT. Protein: CASSPRRTGTGVASPLHF.

This sequence joins TRBV4-1 and TRBJ2-7; perhaps D is TRBD1 or TRBD2 (5 bases each). Germline V gene lookup returns CDR1 MGHRA and CDR2 YSYEKL. With 1 base removed from V and 3 bases from J, the gap between germline ends came to 19 bases. This CDR3 region has 17 residues. The DNA of the CDR3 is TGCGCCAGCAGCCAAGCCGGGACGCGCGTCAGCTACTACGAGCAGTACTTC. This sequence encodes CASSQAGTRVSYYEQYF.

The chain recombines TRBV19 with TRBJ2-6; D might be TRBD2 (6 bases). V shed 10 bases and J shed 0 bases, with 19 bases lying between them. The CDR3 contains 17 residues. Germline loops: CDR1 LNHDA, CDR2 SQIVND (reference sequence). For the CDR3, the DNA is TGTGCCACAGAGGCCCGGGACTCCCTCTCTGGGGCCAACGTCCTGACTTTC. Amino acids: CATEARDSLSGANVLTF.

The CDR3 DNA reads as TGTGCCAGCAGTGGCTATGGCAATGAGCAGTTCTTC. It translates to CASSGYGNEQFF. V is TRBV6-1 and J is TRBJ2-1; D ambiguous. The V gene's germline CDR1 is MNHNS and CDR2 SASEGT. Trimming took off 4 bases at V and 6 bases at J, with 7 bases between the two ends. The CDR3 extends over 12 amino acids.

The chain combines TRBV2 with TRBJ1-4; D gene unclear. This CDR3 has 18 residues. In germline, CDR1 is SNHLY, CDR2 FYNNEI. Trimming left V 1 base short and J 0 bases short, with 15 bases between. The CDR3 sequence: CASSEVSIFGTTNEKLFF. CDR3 DNA sequence: TGTGCCAGCAGTGAAGTCTCAATATTTGGGACAACTAATGAAAAACTGTTTTTT.

The chain recombines TRBV30 with TRBJ2-7, with unresolved D. This CDR3 is built from 15 residues. V shed 0 bases and J shed 2 bases, with 14 bases lying between them. Per germline, CDR1 GTSNPN and CDR2 SVGIG (reference sequence). In DNA, the CDR3 is TGTGCCTGGAGTGTACTCGCAGGCTCTCCCTACGAGCAGTACTTC. Its protein is CAWSVLAGSPYEQYF.

The J gene is TRBJ2-5, the V gene TRBV7-8, with D possibly being TRBD1 or TRBD2 (6 bases each). Germline assignment: CDR1 SGHVS and CDR2 FQNEAQ. Between the trimmed V and J ends, which lost 6 bases and 1 base, there was a span of 9 bases. The CDR3 has 13 amino acids. The CDR3, as DNA: TGTGCCAGCAGGGAGGGGGGCCAAGAGACCCAGTACTTC. As protein: CASREGGQETQYF.

The chain recombines TRBV6-1 with TRBJ2-3, with D perhaps TRBD1 (6 bases). Germline V gene sequence: CDR1 MNHNS, CDR2 SASEGT. The CDR3 runs to 14 residues. With 6 bases removed from V and 0 bases from J, the gap between germline ends came to 10 bases. As DNA, the CDR3 is TGTGCCAGCAGGAGGACAGCGAGCACAGATACGCAGTATTTT. This translates into CASRRTASTDTQYF.

The chain joins TRBV5-4 to TRBJ2-1; 7 bases line up with TRBD2. Germline V CDR1 and CDR2: SGHNT, YYREEE (reference sequence). V lost 2 bases and J lost 15; bases outside the gene matches: 8. This CDR3 spans 12 amino acids. CDR3 protein: CASSLRREQAFF. Written as DNA, the CDR3 is TGTGCCAGCAGCTTACGGCGGGAGCAGGCGTTCTTC.

The chain joins TRBV6-1 to TRBJ2-7; D ambiguous. V was cut by 8 bases and J by 1 base, with 15 bases left in between. The CDR3 contains 14 residues. Germline V gene data show CDR1 as MNHNS and CDR2 as SASEGT. CDR3 nucleotides: TGTGCCAGCTCGAGATGGGCCAGGTCCTACGAGCAGTACTTC. It translates to CASSRWARSYEQYF.

This sequence joins TRBV5-4 and TRBJ2-2, with 11 bases identical to TRBD2. Germline V lookup: CDR1 SGHNT, CDR2 YYREEE (reference sequence). CDR3 length: 16 amino acids. Unmatched junction bases numbered 6, after V lost 2 bases and J lost 6 bases. For the CDR3, the DNA is TGTGCCAGCAGCTTATTAGCGGGGGGGCCCTCCGGGGAGCTGTTTTTT. Translated: CASSLLAGGPSGELFF. Filled out from reference TRBV5-4 and TRBJ2-2, the complete variable domain reads ETGVTQSPTHLIKTRGQQVTLRCSSQSGHNTVSWYQQALGQGPQFIFQYYREEENGRGNFPPRFSGLQFPNYSSELNVNALELDDSALYLCASSLLAGGPSGELFFGEGSRLTVL.

This clone showed up just once. The chain uses TRBV19 and TRBJ2-5; 12 bases are a match to TRBD2. Losses at the gene ends were 3 bases for V and 1 base for J; bases not matched to a gene: 3. This CDR3 has 16 residues. Germline CDR1 is LNHDA and CDR2 is SQIVND (reference sequence). The chain's CDR3 is CASSMTSGGLQETQYF. CDR3 bases: TGTGCCAGTAGTATGACTAGCGGGGGCCTCCAAGAGACCCAGTACTTC.

This rearrangement joins TRBV19 to TRBJ1-2, with D possibly matching TRBD1 (5 bases). Trimming shortened V by 10 bases and J by 2 bases, and 17 bases separated the two germline ends. CDR1 is LNHDA and CDR2 is SQIVND in the germline V gene (reference sequence). This CDR3 is built from 14 residues. CDR3 DNA sequence: TGTGCCATTTTGAACGGGGCCTCGAACTATGGCTACACCTTC. It translates to CAILNGASNYGYTF.

The V gene is TRBV2, the J gene TRBJ1-2, with TRBD1 as a possible D gene (5 bases). The CDR3 contains 10 residues. V lost 8 bases and J lost 7, with 8 bases in between. Germline CDR1 and CDR2: SNHLY and FYNNEI. The CDR3 sequence: CASGQTGYTF. The CDR3 DNA follows: TGTGCCAGCGGACAAACTGGCTACACCTTC.

The chain carries TRBV5-6 and TRBJ2-5; D gene ambiguous. The J call may be faulty, since TRBJ2-7 better matches the DNA end. From germline, CDR1 is SGHDT and CDR2 YYEEEE. This CDR3 region has 14 residues. The CDR3 loop reads CASSMDPGVYEQYF. CDR3 sequence (DNA): TGTGCCAGCAGTATGGACCCCGGAGTCTACGAGCAGTACTTC.

V is TRBV27 and J is TRBJ2-1; no firm D call. Germline V gives CDR1 MNHEY, CDR2 SMNVEV (reference sequence). The CDR3 runs to 14 residues. The ends were cut back, 7 bases at V and 0 bases at J, with 10 bases in the middle. This CDR3 reads CASTRAHSYNEQFF. The CDR3 region has the DNA TGTGCCAGCACCCGGGCCCACTCCTACAATGAGCAGTTCTTC.

The chain carries TRBV7-9 and TRBJ1-4; 9 positions match TRBD1. Germline CDR1 is SEHNR and CDR2 is FQNEAQ (reference sequence). This CDR3 has 17 residues. Trimming took 0 bases from V and 6 from J; bases not matched to a gene: 8. CDR3 nucleotides: TGTGCCAGCAGCTTAGCGAGGGACAGGGTACGAGATGAAAAACTGTTTTTT. This translates into CASSLARDRVRDEKLFF.

The rearrangement joins TRBV19 to TRBJ2-3; 8 bases line up with TRBD2. J was trimmed by 4 bases and V by 3 bases; bases with no gene match: 3. The length of the CDR3 is 14 residues. The germline CDR1 and CDR2 sequences are LNHDA and SQIVND (reference sequence). The CDR3 sequence is CASSISGGPDTQYF. The CDR3 DNA is TGTGCCAGTAGTATCTCGGGAGGGCCAGATACGCAGTATTTT.

This clone was seen a handful of times. This chain joins TRBV5-1 and TRBJ2-2; D uncertain. V was pared by 4 bases and J by 7 bases, with 8 bases between. In germline, CDR1 is SGHRS, CDR2 YFSETQ. CDR3 size: 12 residues. The DNA of the CDR3 is TGCGCCAGCAGCCCGGTAGACGGGGAGCTGTTTTTT. This sequence encodes CASSPVDGELFF.

This clone was seen more than once but under ten times. J is TRBJ2-4 and V is TRBV28; 7 bases fit TRBD2. This CDR3 contains 15 residues. Germline lookup yields CDR1 MDHEN and CDR2 SYDVKM. The ends lost 6 bases at V and 0 bases at J; junction bases unmatched: 5. The CDR3, as DNA: TGTGCCAGCAGAGGCGGGAGCCTAGCCAAAAACATTCAGTACTTC. This sequence encodes CASRGGSLAKNIQYF.

The rearrangement uses TRBV6-6 and TRBJ1-1; 7 nucleotides agree with TRBD1. Germline CDR1 reads MNHNY; CDR2 reads SVGAGI (reference sequence). The CDR3 loop spans 12 amino acids. V lost 7 bases to trimming and J lost 11 bases; unmatched junction nucleotides: 10. The CDR3 region has the DNA TGTGCCAGCAACGAGGGGGCGCGGAGTGCTTTCTTT. Translating gives CASNEGARSAFF.